This entry is about one T cell receptor beta chain. Its target antigen remains unknown. The input lacks base qualities; no much larger clone sits a single base away. Via the germline V gene (reference sequence), CDR1 is SGHKS and CDR2 YYEKEE. Trimming leaves V shorter by 4 bases and J shorter by 5 bases, with the junction holding 9 bases beyond the gene matches. Reading from cysteine to phenylalanine, the CDR3 counts 16 amino acids. The entry retains the CDR3 DNA only, 48 bases that are in frame from base 1. The collaborating institutions used their own protocols to collect whole blood in K2EDTA tubes. For TCRbeta analysis, collaborators shipped samples in one of three forms: frozen whole blood, isolated PBMCs, or DNA extracted from either of those sample types. TCRbeta CDR3 regions were amplified from genomic DNA by means of the immunoSEQ Assay, a bias-controlled multiplex PCR. The original pipeline was this. Nucleated cell counts per sample were estimated from amplification of reference gene primers within the assay. To quantify the absolute abundance of each unique TCRbeta CDR3 rearrangement, sequence reads were collapsed and filtered. For each sample, productive Simpson clonality was calculated as the square root of Simpson's diversity index across productive rearrangements. The table was pulled from immuneACCESS by TCRdb, which kept in-frame rearrangements only. Such tables lose some clones; where checked, under half of the loss comes from unresolved V genes, and the rest has no known cause. V and J calls and clone size are given by that table; D and trimming were obtained from the DNA. The sample contains around 77,000 clones, about nine tenths of them found a single time. In total, the top ten clones hold 15% to 20% of the sample.

The source of the sample is a study of blood T cell repertoires in COVID-19 (dated by TCRdb to 2019 to 2021). Notes on the research overall: Collaborator samples came from the United States, Italy and Spain and covered acute and convalescent phases of COVID-19. The material from the prospective study consisted of cDNA or gDNA derived from T cells, B-cell-depleted T cells, or PBMCs. Deeply sampled blood TCRbeta repertoires from subjects exposed to, actively infected with, or recovered from COVID-19 were included in the dataset. The repertoires were released in a freely available public database intended as a resource for research on the immune response to SARS-CoV-2. The samples were drawn from the first 160 participants of the ongoing ImmuneRACE study and from 1,200 or so subjects provided by 6 global collaborators. Nearly every sample came with metadata listing a de-identified subject ID, COVID-19 status, age in years and sex. HLA class I and class II types, where available, came from metadata supplied by the sample provider rather than from assay-based typing. Overall study outcomes, separate from this receptor: Clinical and demographic metadata were provided uncurated, with the amount varying by source and participant.

The TCR was taken from a woman over 75 with active or convalescent COVID-19. The chain employs TRBV5-5 and TRBJ2-5, and TRBD1 matches 12 of the central bases. The sequencing sample was made of peripheral blood. The CDR3 region has the sequence CASSPAGTGGAETQYF. The sequenced DNA is TGTGCCAGCAGCCCGGCAGGGACAGGGGGCGCCGAGACCCAGTACTTC.